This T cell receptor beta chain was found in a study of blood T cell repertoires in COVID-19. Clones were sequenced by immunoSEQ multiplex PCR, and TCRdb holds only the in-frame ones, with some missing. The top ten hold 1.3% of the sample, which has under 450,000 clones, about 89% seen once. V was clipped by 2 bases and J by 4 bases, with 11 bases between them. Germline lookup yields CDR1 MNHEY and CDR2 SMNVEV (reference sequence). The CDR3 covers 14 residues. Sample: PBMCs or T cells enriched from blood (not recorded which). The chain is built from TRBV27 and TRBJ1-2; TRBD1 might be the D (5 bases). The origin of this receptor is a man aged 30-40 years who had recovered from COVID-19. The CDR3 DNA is TGTGCCAGCAGTTTAGCTGGGGCGAGCTATGGCTACACCTTC. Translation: CASSLAGASYGYTF.